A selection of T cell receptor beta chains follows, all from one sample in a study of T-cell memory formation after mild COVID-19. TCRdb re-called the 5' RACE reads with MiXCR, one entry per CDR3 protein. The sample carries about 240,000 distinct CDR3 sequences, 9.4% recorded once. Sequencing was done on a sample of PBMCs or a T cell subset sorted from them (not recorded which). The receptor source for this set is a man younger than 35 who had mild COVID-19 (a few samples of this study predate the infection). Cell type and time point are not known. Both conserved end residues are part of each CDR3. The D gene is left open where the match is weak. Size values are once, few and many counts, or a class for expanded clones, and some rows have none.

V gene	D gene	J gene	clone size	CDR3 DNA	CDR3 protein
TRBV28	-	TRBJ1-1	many	TGTGCCAGCAGTTTTAGGGGGGCGACCTCCCCTGAAGCTTTCTTT	CASSFRGATSPEAFF
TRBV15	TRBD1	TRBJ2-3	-	TGTGCCACCAGCAGCGGGACAGCCGCCTGGGATACGCAGTATTTT	CATSSGTAAWDTQYF
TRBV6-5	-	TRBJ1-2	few	TGTGCCAGCAGTTCAGACAGATATGGCTACACCTTC	CASSSDRYGYTF
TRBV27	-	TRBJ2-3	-	TGTGCCAGCAGAAAGGCCGCCGCTACGCAGTATTTT	CASRKAAATQYF
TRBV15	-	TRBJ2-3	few	TGTGCCACCAGCAGAGTCGGGGGGCTCACAGATACGCAGTATTTT	CATSRVGGLTDTQYF
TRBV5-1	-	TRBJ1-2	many	TGCGCCAGCAGCTTGGACCCCGCGGGGGCTGGGCGCTACACCTTC	CASSLDPAGAGRYTF
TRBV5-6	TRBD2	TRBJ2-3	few	TGTGCCAGCAGCTCGGGACTAGCGGGTTACACAGATACGCAGTATTTT	CASSSGLAGYTDTQYF
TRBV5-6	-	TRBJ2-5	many	TGTGCCAGCAGCTTGAGGGAGACCCAGTACTTC	CASSLRETQYF
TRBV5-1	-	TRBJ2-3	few	TGCGCCAGCGCCCTCGGCACAGATACGCAGTATTTT	CASALGTDTQYF
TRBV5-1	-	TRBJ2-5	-	TGCGCCAGCAGCTTGTGGGCAGGAACCACCGGGGACCAGTACTTC	CASSLWAGTTGDQYF
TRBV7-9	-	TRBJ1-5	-	TGTGCCAGCAGCCCGACAGAGAGCAATCAGCCCCAGCATTTT	CASSPTESNQPQHF
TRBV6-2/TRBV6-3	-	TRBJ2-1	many	TGTGCCAGCAGCCGTGCGGGACAGACTTACAATGAGCAGTTCTTC	CASSRAGQTYNEQFF
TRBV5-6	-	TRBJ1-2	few	TGTGCCAGCAGCTTGAGGACTGGCAGGGTCTACGGCTACACCTTC	CASSLRTGRVYGYTF
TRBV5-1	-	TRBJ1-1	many	TGCGCCAGCAGCGCAACCGGGAGTGGGGATGAAGCTTTCTTT	CASSATGSGDEAFF